One sample yielded the 22 T cell receptor beta chains listed below, sequenced in a study of siplizumab effects on memory and regulatory T cells. Libraries were prepared by immunoSEQ multiplex PCR; TCRdb keeps only in-frame clonotypes and omits some of them. The table records under 100,000 clones, around 94% of them present only once. The sequencing input was non-Treg CD4+ T cells sorted from blood. Receptors were obtained from a human donor in good health.

CDR3 loop: CASSIRGGGAVSDTQYF. CDR3 nucleotide sequence: TGTGCCAGTAGTATCCGGGGAGGGGGGGCCGTTTCGGATACGCAGTATTTT. The chain has TRBV19 and TRBJ2-3; a possible D gene is TRBD2 (7 bases). Germline CDR1 LNHDA, CDR2 SQIVND (reference sequence). The V end was cut by 3 bases, the J end by 6 bases, with 22 bases between. The CDR3 totals 17 residues.

The J gene is TRBJ1-5, the V gene TRBV10-2; D is possibly TRBD1 (6 bases). Germline V gene sequence: CDR1 WSHSY, CDR2 SAAADI. The germline V and J ends were trimmed by 3 bases and 14 bases, with 11 bases remaining between them. This CDR3 has 11 residues. Written as DNA, the CDR3 is TGCGCCAGCAGTGATTCAGGGGTCAAGCATTTT. It yields the protein CASSDSGVKHF.

The gene calls are TRBV4-1 and TRBJ2-7; 7 bases match TRBD2. Per the germline V gene, CDR1 is MGHRA and CDR2 is YSYEKL. The CDR3 contains 15 residues. The ends lost 2 bases at V and 1 base at J; junction bases unmatched: 5. CDR3 sequence: CASSQITGGSYEQYF. The CDR3 nucleotides are TGCGCCAGCAGCCAAATAACGGGAGGTTCCTACGAGCAGTACTTC.

The sample holds one count of this clone. The chain carries TRBV5-4 and TRBJ2-7, with D perhaps TRBD1 (5 bases). Germline CDR1 and CDR2: SGHNT and YYREEE (reference sequence). V gave up 2 bases and J gave up 0 bases, with 9 bases separating them. The CDR3 covers 14 residues. Here the CDR3 DNA reads TGTGCCAGCAGCTTTAACAGGCCCTCCTACGAGCAGTACTTC. Translating gives CASSFNRPSYEQYF. The variable domain in full, completed from reference TRBV5-4 and TRBJ2-7, reads ETGVTQSPTHLIKTRGQQVTLRCSSQSGHNTVSWYQQALGQGPQFIFQYYREEENGRGNFPPRFSGLQFPNYSSELNVNALELDDSALYLCASSFNRPSYEQYFGPGTRLTVT.

The V gene is TRBV9, the J gene TRBJ1-1; D not certain. CDR1 SGDLS and CDR2 YYNGEE come from the germline V gene. V was pared by 0 bases and J by 3 bases, with 6 bases between. The CDR3 has 13 amino acids. CDR3 nucleotides: TGTGCCAGCAGCGTAGGAGAGCACACTGAAGCTTTCTTT. Its protein is CASSVGEHTEAFF.

The chain employs TRBV5-4 and TRBJ2-1, with D possibly TRBD1 on 5 matching bases. The germline gives CDR1 SGHNT, CDR2 YYREEE (reference sequence). The length of the CDR3 is 16 residues. Trimming pared 0 bases from V and 7 bases from J, leaving 17 bases between. CDR3 DNA sequence: TGTGCCAGCAGCTTGGACCTCCAGATAGCAGGGAATGAGCAGTTCTTC. It encodes CASSLDLQIAGNEQFF.

CDR3 sequence: CASSTTGPTTGELFF. Written as DNA, the CDR3 is TGTGCCAGCAGCACCACAGGGCCGACCACCGGGGAGCTGTTTTTT. The chain uses TRBV11-3 and TRBJ2-2; the D gene is possibly TRBD1 (6 bases). V was clipped by 5 bases and J by 4 bases, with 14 bases between them. Germline CDR1 is SGHNT and CDR2 is YENEEA. The CDR3 is 15 residues long.

The chain combines TRBV5-1 with TRBJ2-3; no firm D call. There are 14 residues in the CDR3. Germline V CDR1 and CDR2: SGHRS, YFSETQ. Trimming pared 3 bases from V and 6 bases from J, leaving 14 bases between. In nucleotides, the CDR3 is TGCGCCAGCAGCTCGGACCATAGGGTCGATACGCAGTATTTT. This sequence encodes CASSSDHRVDTQYF.

This clone was picked up one time. J is TRBJ1-5 and V is TRBV2; D gene uncertain. From germline, CDR1 is SNHLY and CDR2 FYNNEI. The CDR3 sequence is 14 residues long. Trimming took 2 bases from V and 7 from J, leaving 12 bases between them. The CDR3 DNA reads as TGTGCCAGCAGTGAAAATTTTCTTGAACAGCCCCAGCATTTT. Protein product: CASSENFLEQPQHF.

This sequence joins TRBV14 and TRBJ1-1; no clear D. V lost 1 base and J 1 base, leaving 16 bases between the germline ends. There are 17 residues in the CDR3. Germline assignment: CDR1 SGHDN and CDR2 FVKESK. The CDR3 sequence: CASSQVRVTWKNTEAFF. DNA of the CDR3: TGTGCCAGCAGCCAAGTAAGAGTAACATGGAAGAACACTGAAGCTTTCTTT. The full variable domain, completed using reference TRBV14 and TRBJ1-1, is EAGVTQFPSHSVIEKGQTVTLRCDPISGHDNLYWYRRVMGKEIKFLLHFVKESKQDESGMPNNRFLAERTGGTYSTLKVQPAELEDSGVYFCASSQVRVTWKNTEAFFGQGTRLTVV.

V is TRBV5-3 and J is TRBJ2-1; 9 bases are shared with TRBD2. TRBV5-3 is marked as an open reading frame, function uncertain. V dropped 0 bases and J dropped 10; count of bases not matched to a gene: 11. The CDR3 loop spans 16 amino acids. The CDR3 DNA sequence: TGTGCCAGAAGCTTGGCCGGGGCTAGCGGGGAGGAGGAGCAGTTCTTC. Encoded protein: CARSLAGASGEEEQFF.

The rearrangement uses TRBV28 and TRBJ1-5; 7 bases line up with TRBD1. V lost 3 bases, J lost 4 bases, and 12 bases stayed unmatched. CDR3 length: 17 residues. The germline V gene encodes CDR1 MDHEN and CDR2 SYDVKM. The chain's CDR3 is CASSFPPLGQPNQPQHF. CDR3 in DNA: TGTGCCAGCAGTTTCCCACCTCTGGGACAGCCAAATCAGCCCCAGCATTTT.

The chain is built from TRBV5-6 and TRBJ1-4, with D perhaps matching TRBD1 (5 bases). With 4 bases removed from V and 5 bases from J, the gap between germline ends came to 15 bases. The CDR3 length is 15 residues. Germline CDR1 and CDR2: SGHDT and YYEEEE. CDR3 residues: CASSLPGTGNEKLFF. CDR3 in DNA: TGTGCCAGCAGCCTACCCGGGACGGGAAATGAAAAACTGTTTTTT.

V gene TRBV11-2 combines with J gene TRBJ2-5; TRBD1 agrees at 8 bases. The CDR3 extends over 15 amino acids. The germline V gene has CDR1 SGHAT and CDR2 FQNNGV. The V gene end was trimmed by 4 bases and the J gene end by 5 bases; junction bases not matched to a gene: 9. The CDR3 bases are TGTGCCAGCAGCTACTCGCCAGGGGGCGTGGAGACCCAGTACTTC. Translation gives CASSYSPGGVETQYF.

The V gene is TRBV11-1, the J gene TRBJ2-7, with 9 bases that match TRBD1. The trim removed 2 bases at V and 6 bases at J, leaving 8 bases unmatched. The germline gives CDR1 SGHAT, CDR2 FQDESV (reference sequence). CDR3 length: 15 residues. CDR3 sequence: CASSLYRGRVSEQYF. DNA of the CDR3: TGTGCCAGCAGCTTATACAGGGGGCGGGTTTCCGAGCAGTACTTC.

The chain is built from TRBV7-9 and TRBJ1-2; maybe TRBD1 (5 bases). From germline, CDR1 is SEHNR and CDR2 FQNEAQ (reference sequence). This CDR3 is 17 amino acids long. With 4 bases removed from V and 0 bases from J, the gap between germline ends came to 18 bases. CDR3 loop: CASSYSSGTGTNYGYTF. CDR3 nucleotide sequence: TGTGCCAGCAGCTACAGCTCAGGAACAGGAACTAACTATGGCTACACCTTC.

The J gene is TRBJ1-2, the V gene TRBV6-1, with D unclear. Trimming took off 2 bases at V and 4 bases at J, with 14 bases between the two ends. Germline-derived CDR1 and CDR2 are MNHNS and SASEGT. The CDR3 has 15 residues. CDR3 coding DNA: TGTGCCAGCAGTGAACAATGGGCGAAACGCTATGGCTACACCTTC. This gives the protein CASSEQWAKRYGYTF.

The DNA of the CDR3 is TGTGCCAGCAGCTTTCATAGACACGAGCAGTACTTC. This encodes CASSFHRHEQYF. V usage is TRBV7-6 and J usage is TRBJ2-7; no reliable D call. V dropped 3 bases and J dropped 5 bases, with 8 bases sitting between them. Germline assignment: CDR1 SGHVS and CDR2 FNYEAQ. This CDR3 region has 12 residues.

The rearrangement links TRBV27 to TRBJ2-7; D is unresolved. V was clipped by 5 bases and J by 6 bases, with 14 bases between them. This CDR3 is built from 13 residues. The germline CDR1 and CDR2 sequences are MNHEY and SMNVEV (reference sequence). CDR3 DNA: TGTGCCAGCAGTCCCCGCGGTTGGGGCGAGCAGTACTTC. Amino acid sequence: CASSPRGWGEQYF.

This rearrangement joins TRBV10-2 to TRBJ2-7; TRBD2 might be the D (5 bases). Per the germline V gene, CDR1 is WSHSY and CDR2 is SAAADI. The CDR3 extends over 14 amino acids. Trimming pared 6 bases from V and 2 bases from J, leaving 14 bases between. CDR3 loop: CASRQTPAAYEQYF. The DNA of the CDR3 is TGCGCCAGCAGACAGACCCCAGCGGCCTACGAGCAGTACTTC.

This clone has just one count. The chain couples TRBV10-1 to TRBJ2-3; 10 positions match TRBD2. Germline assignment: CDR1 WNHNN and CDR2 SYGVQD (reference sequence). There are 15 residues in the CDR3. Unmatched junction bases numbered 1, after V lost 2 bases and J lost 2 bases. CDR3 residues: CASSELAGVTDTQYF. CDR3 nucleotide sequence: TGCGCCAGCAGTGAGCTAGCGGGGGTCACAGATACGCAGTATTTT.

The chain joins TRBV7-9 to TRBJ1-2; D call uncertain. The length of the CDR3 is 13 residues. V was cut by 10 bases and J by 8 bases, with 20 bases left in between. CDR1 and CDR2 from the germline V gene are SEHNR and FQNEAQ (reference sequence). This chain's CDR3 is CATPLFGRGGYTF. DNA for the CDR3: TGTGCCACCCCTTTATTCGGTCGAGGCGGCTACACCTTC.